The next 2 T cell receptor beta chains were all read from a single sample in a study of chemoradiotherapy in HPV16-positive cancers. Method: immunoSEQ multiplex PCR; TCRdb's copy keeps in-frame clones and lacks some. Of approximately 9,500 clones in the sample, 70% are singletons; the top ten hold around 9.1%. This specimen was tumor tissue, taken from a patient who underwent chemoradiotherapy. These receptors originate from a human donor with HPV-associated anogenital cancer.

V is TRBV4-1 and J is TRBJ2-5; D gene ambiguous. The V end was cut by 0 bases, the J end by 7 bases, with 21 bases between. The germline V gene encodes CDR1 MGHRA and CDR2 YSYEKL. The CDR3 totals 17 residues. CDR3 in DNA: TGCGCCAGCAGCCAAGATCCGAAGACTCAAGCAGTTGGGACCCAGTACTTC. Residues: CASSQDPKTQAVGTQYF.

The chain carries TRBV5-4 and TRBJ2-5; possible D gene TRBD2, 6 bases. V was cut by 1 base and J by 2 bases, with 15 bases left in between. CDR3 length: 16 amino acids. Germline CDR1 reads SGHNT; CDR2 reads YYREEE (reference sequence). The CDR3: CASSLRFGGLQETQYF. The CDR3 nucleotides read TGTGCCAGCAGCTTGAGGTTCGGAGGGTTACAAGAGACCCAGTACTTC.